This T cell receptor (beta chain) was captured in a study of response to subunit inactivated influenza vaccine. The CDR3 has 15 amino acids. Trimming removed 1 base from V and 2 bases from J, with 11 bases in between. The germline gives CDR1 SGHVS, CDR2 FQNEAQ. Each CDR3 protein is one row after TCRdb ran MiXCR on the RT-PCR reads. This sample carries 150,000 to 200,000 distinct CDR3 sequences, 9.5% to 15% of them seen once, and the ten largest clones take 25% to 30%. This clonotype was found a few times. This same sample was also taken into another study, of T cells expressing NK-cell markers. That study adds: As the method of synthesis, 5'RACE template switching with UMIs yielded TCR beta cDNA. TCR beta repertoires came from sorted CD3+CD56+NKG2C+, CD3+CD56+NKG2C- and CD3+CD56-NKG2C+ T cells.

This chain connects TRBV7-8 to TRBJ1-2; D uncertain. This receptor was taken from a man over 45 who received an inactivated influenza vaccine. This material consisted of CD8+ T cells sorted from PBMCs, taken 11 to 12 days after vaccination. CDR3 sequence (DNA): TGTGCCAGCAGCTTAGGGGCCAGCCTAAACTATGGCTACACCTTC. Its translation is CASSLGASLNYGYTF.